The entry below gives a single T cell receptor (beta chain) sequence along with its context. Its matching antigen is unknown. These data belong to a study of vaccination effects on CD4 cells after COVID-19. Study-level information: Samples gathered post-vaccine arrived a median of 72 days past the second dose.

CDR1 and CDR2 from the germline V gene are LNHDA and SQIVND (reference sequence). This CDR3 comprises 22 residues. Between the trimmed V and J ends, which lost 1 base and 0 bases, there was a span of 28 bases. It was after nine to ten days of culture that CD4+ T cells were isolated. Vaccine administered to participants consisted of two doses of either BNT162b2 or mRNA-1273. No vaccinee had earlier SARS-CoV-2 infection, and nucleocapsid antibodies were negative. The method was immunoSEQ multiplex PCR; TCRdb's version includes in-frame clones alone and lacks a portion of them. The table shows roughly 40,000 clones, with about 62% occurring only once. Study-wide results and limits: The study found that only 1 of 255 vaccine-induced clones from healthy vaccinees cross-reacted with common cold coronaviruses. Early post-infection timepoints were absent, and convalescent patients were few.

The chain combines TRBV19 with TRBJ2-1, with D perhaps TRBD1 or TRBD2 (5 bases each). The material was CD4+ T cells from PBMCs cultured without peptide, obtained after COVID-19 vaccination. This TCR derives from a human donor who received a COVID-19 vaccine. The CDR3 sequence: CASSIGSTWGRSGTSSYNEQFF. CDR3 bases: TGTGCCAGTAGTATAGGGTCGACCTGGGGACGGAGCGGTACTAGCTCCTACAATGAGCAGTTCTTC.